The following is a T cell receptor (beta chain) sequence with its context. V was shortened by 2 bases and J by 0 bases, with 19 bases between the two germline ends. Germline assignment: CDR1 SGHRS and CDR2 YFSETQ. The CDR3 is made up of 18 amino acids. The data were obtained in a study of graft-versus-host responses after intestinal transplantation. The overall study: Anti-thymocyte globulin was used for induction in all recipients, who then took tacrolimus and steroids for 2 to 4 years.

Produced via immunoSEQ multiplex PCR; TCRdb's table is partial and in-frame only. The sample has around 71,000 clones, just under 95% seen once. The V and J genes are TRBV5-1 and TRBJ2-3, with D possibly TRBD1 on 6 matching bases. This material consisted of bone marrow, taken approximately 740 days after intestinal transplantation. This receptor was obtained from a human patient who received an intestinal transplant, so some T cells may come from the graft donor. In nucleotides, the CDR3 is TGCGCCAGCAGCTTTGGACAGTCGGCTCAGACTAGCACAGATACGCAGTATTTT. Translation: CASSFGQSAQTSTDTQYF. The variable domain in full, completed from reference TRBV5-1 and TRBJ2-3, reads KAGVTQTPRYLIKTRGQQVTLSCSPISGHRSVSWYQQTPGQGLQFLFEYFSETQRNKGNFPGRFSGRQFSNSRSEMNVSTLELGDSALYLCASSFGQSAQTSTDTQYFGPGTRLTVL.